This T cell receptor beta chain comes out of a study of sequential checkpoint blockade in melanoma. Study at large: DNA from 95 or so pretreatment tumor samples underwent TCRβ immunosequencing.

The length of the CDR3 is 14 residues. The V end was cut by 3 bases, the J end by 3 bases, with 9 bases between. Germline CDR1 and CDR2: SGDLS and YYNGEE. TCRdb's copy holds only in-frame clones and misses some; the assay was immunoSEQ multiplex PCR. In the table there are 2,000 to 3,000 clones, more than 25% of which are singletons. Specified treatment: randomized to nivolumab then ipilimumab (arm A) or the reverse (arm B). The table lists this clone with a few counts. The input for sequencing was tumor tissue (inferred from file names), taken from a patient given nivolumab and ipilimumab in sequence. The rearrangement links TRBV9 to TRBJ2-2; a weak D match, TRBD2 (5 bases). This sequence originates from a human donor with melanoma. The CDR3 spells CASSARGDTGELFF. CDR3 sequence (DNA): TGTGCCAGCAGCGCCCGGGGAGACACCGGGGAGCTGTTTTTT.